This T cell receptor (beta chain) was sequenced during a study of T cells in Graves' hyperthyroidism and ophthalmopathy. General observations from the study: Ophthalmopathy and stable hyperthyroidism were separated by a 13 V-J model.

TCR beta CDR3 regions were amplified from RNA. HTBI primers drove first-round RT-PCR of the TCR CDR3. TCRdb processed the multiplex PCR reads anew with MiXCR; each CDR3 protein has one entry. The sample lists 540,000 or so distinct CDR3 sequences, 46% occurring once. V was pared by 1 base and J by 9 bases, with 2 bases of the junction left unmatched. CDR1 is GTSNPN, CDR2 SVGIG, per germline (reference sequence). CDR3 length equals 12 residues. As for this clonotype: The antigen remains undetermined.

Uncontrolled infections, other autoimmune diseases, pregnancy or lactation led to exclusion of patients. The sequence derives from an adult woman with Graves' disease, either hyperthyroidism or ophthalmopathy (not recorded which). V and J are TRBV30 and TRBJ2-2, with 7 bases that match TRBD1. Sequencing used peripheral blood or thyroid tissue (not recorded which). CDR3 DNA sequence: TGTGCCTGGAGTGGGGACAGACGGGAGCTGTTTTTT. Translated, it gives CAWSGDRRELFF.